This entry lists 13 T cell receptor beta chains sequenced from one sample in a study of T cells in Graves' hyperthyroidism and ophthalmopathy. TCR beta CDR3 regions were amplified from RNA transcripts. First-round RT-PCR of the TCR CDR3 relied on the HTBI primer set. TCRdb reprocessed the multiplex PCR reads via MiXCR and lists one record per CDR3 protein. The data hold about 520,000 distinct CDR3 sequences, with roughly 24% observed a single time. The specimen was blood. The receptors were gathered from a woman in her twenties or thirties with Graves' ophthalmopathy.

This clonotype was detected ten times or more. The chain links TRBV6-1 to TRBJ2-7, with unresolved D. Looked up from germline, CDR1 is MNHNS and CDR2 is SASEGT. CDR3 length equals 13 residues. V gave up 6 bases and J gave up 12 bases, with 21 bases separating them. The chain's CDR3 is CASRAPSGVVWYF. CDR3 nucleotide sequence: TGTGCCAGCAGAGCCCCAAGTGGTGTGGTTTGGTACTTC.

This clonotype was counted at least ten times. The chain links TRBV29-1 to TRBJ1-1, with no clear D. V gave up 2 bases and J gave up 1 base, with 11 bases separating them. The CDR3 is made up of 14 amino acids. Germline-derived CDR1 and CDR2 are SQVTM and ANQGSEA. CDR3 sequence (DNA): TGCAGCGTTGAAATAACCGGTTCGAACACTGAAGCTTTCTTT. The encoded protein is CSVEITGSNTEAFF.

V and J are TRBV19 and TRBJ1-2, with 8 bases matching TRBD1. CDR3 size: 14 residues. V shed 5 bases, J shed 4 bases, and the junction held 6 bases outside the gene matches. CDR1 is LNHDA, CDR2 SQIVND, per germline (reference sequence). DNA of the CDR3: TGTGCCAGTAGTCCATGGACAGGGTCCTATGGCTACACCTTC. Encoded protein: CASSPWTGSYGYTF.

CDR3 in amino acids: CSARAGTGGTEAFF. CDR3 nucleotides: TGCAGTGCTAGGGCCGGGACAGGGGGCACTGAAGCTTTCTTT. V gene TRBV20-1 combines with J gene TRBJ1-1; 11 nucleotides agree with TRBD1. The germline CDR1 and CDR2 sequences are DFQATT and SNEGSKA (reference sequence). This CDR3 has 14 residues. V lost 3 bases and J lost 4; bases outside the gene matches: 4.

This clonotype showed up many times. The J gene is TRBJ2-7, the V gene TRBV6-1, with 7 nucleotides matching TRBD1. CDR1 is MNHNS, CDR2 SASEGT, per germline. The CDR3 is 12 residues long. Trimming cost V 6 bases and J 2 bases; bases outside gene matches: 1. The CDR3 reads CASRDRTYEQYF. CDR3 coding DNA: TGTGCCAGCAGGGACAGGACCTACGAGCAGTACTTC.

This clonotype has at least ten counts. The chain links TRBV5-1 to TRBJ2-7; D may be TRBD1 (6 bases). The germline CDR1 and CDR2 sequences are SGHRS and YFSETQ. Trimming cost V 1 base and J 5 bases, with 13 bases left between them. The CDR3 is 14 residues long. For the CDR3, the DNA is TGCGCCAGCAGCTTGCTGCAGGGGAACAACGAGCAGTACTTC. Translated, it gives CASSLLQGNNEQYF.

Many counts were recorded for this clonotype. V gene TRBV6-5 combines with J gene TRBJ2-7; D not certain. This CDR3 has 15 residues. Germline V gives CDR1 MNHEY, CDR2 SVGAGI. The germline V and J ends were trimmed by 6 bases and 6 bases, with 21 bases remaining between them. In nucleotides, the CDR3 is TGTGCCAGCAGCTTATACATCCAAAGCCCCGGCGAGCAGTACTTC. This sequence encodes CASSLYIQSPGEQYF.

V and J are TRBV20-1 and TRBJ1-5; 9 positions match TRBD1. The ends lost 0 bases at V and 3 bases at J; junction bases unmatched: 6. The CDR3 spans 16 residues. CDR1 and CDR2 (germline): DFQATT, SNEGSKA (reference sequence). This CDR3 is CSARDLWTGDNQPQHF. The CDR3 nucleotides read TGCAGTGCTAGAGATCTCTGGACAGGGGACAATCAGCCCCAGCATTTT.

This clonotype was seen ten or more times. The chain combines TRBV18 with TRBJ2-7, with 7 nucleotides matching TRBD1. CDR3 length: 14 residues. After removal of 8 bases from V and 3 bases from J, the junction contained 10 bases not matched to a gene. Germline-derived CDR1 and CDR2 are KGHSH and LQKENI. The chain's CDR3 is CASTLTGLSYEQYF. As DNA, the CDR3 is TGTGCCAGCACCCTGACAGGGTTAAGCTACGAGCAGTACTTC.

This clonotype has ten or more counts. This chain joins TRBV28 and TRBJ1-2, with TRBD1 identical over 9 bases. Germline loops: CDR1 MDHEN, CDR2 SYDVKM. The length of the CDR3 is 18 residues. V lost 3 bases, J lost 1 base, and 12 bases stayed unmatched. The CDR3 here is CASSFHGQGKGINYGYTF. CDR3 nucleotides: TGTGCCAGCAGTTTTCACGGACAGGGGAAAGGGATTAACTATGGCTACACCTTC.

This clonotype was seen repeatedly, ten times or more. V usage is TRBV20-1 and J usage is TRBJ2-5, with D unresolved. Looked up from germline, CDR1 is DFQATT and CDR2 is SNEGSKA (reference sequence). Deletions cut 3 bases from V and 1 base from J, with 9 bases between. The CDR3 loop spans 13 amino acids. CDR3 residues: CSASTATQETQYF. CDR3 DNA: TGCAGTGCTAGTACGGCTACCCAAGAGACCCAGTACTTC.

This clonotype has at least ten counts. The gene calls are TRBV12-3 or TRBV12-4 and TRBJ1-5; a weak D match, TRBD1 (5 bases). V lost 3 bases, J lost 3 bases, and 9 bases lay in between. The length of the CDR3 is 14 residues. CDR3: CASSFPGHNQPQHF. Here the CDR3 DNA reads TGTGCCAGCAGTTTCCCAGGACACAATCAGCCCCAGCATTTT.

The chain links TRBV6-5 to TRBJ2-7; D may be TRBD2 (5 bases). Looked up from germline, CDR1 is MNHEY and CDR2 is SVGAGI. The CDR3 contains 14 residues. The V end lost 4 bases, the J end lost 5 bases, and 15 bases lay between the germline ends. The CDR3 coding sequence is TGTGCCAGCAGTTCCGTGACGGGATTCGACGAGCAGTACTTC. Amino acid sequence: CASSSVTGFDEQYF.